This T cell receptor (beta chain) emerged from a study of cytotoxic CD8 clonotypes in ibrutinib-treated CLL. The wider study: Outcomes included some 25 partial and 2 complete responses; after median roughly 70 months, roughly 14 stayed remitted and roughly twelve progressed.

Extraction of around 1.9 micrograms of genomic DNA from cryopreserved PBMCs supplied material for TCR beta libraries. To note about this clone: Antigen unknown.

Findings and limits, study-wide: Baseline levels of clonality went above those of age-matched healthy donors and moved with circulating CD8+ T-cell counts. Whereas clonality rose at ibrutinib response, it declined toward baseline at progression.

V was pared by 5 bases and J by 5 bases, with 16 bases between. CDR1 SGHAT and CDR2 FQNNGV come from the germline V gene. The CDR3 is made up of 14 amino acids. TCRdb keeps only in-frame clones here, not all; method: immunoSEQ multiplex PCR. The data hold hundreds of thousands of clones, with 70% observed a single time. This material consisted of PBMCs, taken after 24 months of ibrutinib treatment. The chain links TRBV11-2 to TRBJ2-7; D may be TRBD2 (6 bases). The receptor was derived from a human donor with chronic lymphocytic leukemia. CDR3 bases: TGTGCCAGCAGCACACGCCCGGGAGCCGACGAGCAGTACTTC. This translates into CASSTRPGADEQYF.